A selection of T cell receptor beta chains follows, all from one sample in a study of cytomegalovirus exposure and HLA in healthy donors. This table comes from immunoSEQ multiplex PCR, and its TCRdb copy is limited to in-frame clones, with some not included. The sample has 150,000 or so clones; less than 85% are singletons. What was sequenced was PBMCs. These receptors were collected from a woman in her forties or fifties in good health and CMV-seropositive. The CDR3 runs from the conserved cysteine through the conserved F or W. A D gene is named only where the DNA matches it firmly. Rows may omit the clone size; those that give it use once, few, many or a size class.

>TRBD1|TRBV2|-|TRBJ1-5
TGTGCCAGCAGTTCGGACAGGCCTAGCAATCAGCCCCAGCATTTT
CASSSDRPSNQPQHF
>TRBD1|TRBV6-6|-|TRBJ1-2
TGTGCCAGCAGTTACGACAGGGGTGGCTACACCTTC
CASSYDRGGYTF
>TRBD1|TRBV19|-|TRBJ2-7
TGTGCCAGTAGTAGAACCGGGACAGGGACGTACGAGCAGTACTTC
CASSRTGTGTYEQYF
>-|TRBV12-5|-|TRBJ2-7
TGTGCTAGTGGTTCCGGAGGGTACGAGCAGTACTTC
CASGSGGYEQYF
>-|TRBV21-1|-|TRBJ2-1
TGTGCCAGCAGCAGACTAGCGGGGGGGCGTGAGCAGTTCTTC
CASSRLAGGREQFF
>TRBD1|TRBV6-6|-|TRBJ2-1
TGTGCCAGCAGTAGGGGACAGTCCTACAATGAGCAGTTCTTC
CASSRGQSYNEQFF
>TRBD2|TRBV9|-|TRBJ2-2
TGTGCCAGCAGCGACAGCGGGGGAGCCGGGGAGCTGTTTTTT
CASSDSGGAGELFF
>TRBD1|TRBV6-5|-|TRBJ2-7
TGTGCCAGCAGGCCAGGGGGTCACTTCTCCTACGAGCAGTACTTC
CASRPGGHFSYEQYF
>TRBD2|TRBV27|-|TRBJ2-1
TGTGCCAGCAGTCTAGTTCGGACTAGCGTCCCGACACGCTCCTACAATGAGCAGTTCTTC
CASSLVRTSVPTRSYNEQFF
>-|TRBV4-1|-|TRBJ2-3
TGCGCCAGCAGCCAAGAGGAAGGTAGCGCGGGAGATACGCAGTATTTT
CASSQEEGSAGDTQYF
>TRBD1|TRBV5-6|once|TRBJ2-5
TGTGCCAGCAGCTTCGACAGGGAAGAGACCCAGTACTTC
CASSFDREETQYF
>TRBD1|TRBV7-8|-|TRBJ2-7
TGTGCCAGCAGCCCCAGCCGGGACAGGGCCTACGAGCAGTACTTC
CASSPSRDRAYEQYF
>-|TRBV9|-|TRBJ1-2
TGTGCCAGCAGTCCAACAGCTAACTATGGCTACACCTTC
CASSPTANYGYTF
>TRBD1|TRBV5-6|few|TRBJ1-2
TGTGCCAGCAGCCCATGGACAGGGGGTTATGGCTACACCTTC
CASSPWTGGYGYTF
>-|TRBV19|-|TRBJ1-2
TGTGCCAGCGAAAAGGAGAATAACTATGGCTACACCTTC
CASEKENNYGYTF
>-|TRBV7-8|-|TRBJ2-3
TGTGCCAGCATCCCCTCGGGGTACACAGATACGCAGTATTTT
CASIPSGYTDTQYF
>-|TRBV27|-|TRBJ2-4
TGTGCCAGCAGTGCCGGAAACATTCAGTACTTC
CASSAGNIQYF
>TRBD1|TRBV27|-|TRBJ2-7
TGTGCCAGCAGTTTTTACAGGGGCTACGAGCAGTACTTC
CASSFYRGYEQYF
>TRBD1|TRBV10-3|-|TRBJ2-6
TGTGCCATCAGTGACCTAGGGACAGCTGGGGCCAACGTCCTGACTTTC
CAISDLGTAGANVLTF
>TRBD2|TRBV5-6|-|TRBJ2-1
TGTGCCAGCAGCTTAGGCCCCCGCCGGGGGGATACCTACAATGAGCAGTTCTTC
CASSLGPRRGDTYNEQFF
>TRBD1|TRBV19|-|TRBJ2-7
TGTGCCAGTAGTATTATGGGACAGGGGGATTACGAGCAGTACTTC
CASSIMGQGDYEQYF
>-|TRBV7-2|few|TRBJ1-6
TGTGCCAGCAGCCCGGATAATTCACCCCTCCACTTT
CASSPDNSPLHF
>-|TRBV5-1|-|TRBJ1-1
TGCGCCAGCAGCTTGGACAGATCGAACACTGAAGCTTTCTTT
CASSLDRSNTEAFF
>-|TRBV6-1|-|TRBJ2-5
TGTGCCAGCAGTGAATATGGAGAAACCCAGTACTTC
CASSEYGETQYF
>-|TRBV4-3|-|TRBJ2-2
TGCGCCAGCAGCCAAGCGGAGCAATTTGGGGAGCTGTTTTTT
CASSQAEQFGELFF
>TRBD2|TRBV4-1|-|TRBJ2-1
TGCGCCAGCAGCCCCGGGGGGGCGGGTGAGCAGTTCTTC
CASSPGGAGEQFF
>-|TRBV19|-|TRBJ1-6
TGTGCCAGTAGGGGCCGGGAGGCCTATAATTCACCCCTCCACTTT
CASRGREAYNSPLHF
>-|TRBV12-5|few|TRBJ1-1
TGTGCTAGTGGTTTTGGACAGCCCTTGAACACTGAAGCTTTCTTT
CASGFGQPLNTEAFF
>-|TRBV7-8|-|TRBJ2-6
TGTGCCAGCAGCTTTCGGACAGCCACCTCTGGGGCCAACGTCCTGACTTTC
CASSFRTATSGANVLTF
>-|TRBV12-5|-|TRBJ1-1
TGTGCTAGTGGTTTGAGGCGGGACGAAGCTTTCTTT
CASGLRRDEAFF
>TRBD1|TRBV12-5|-|TRBJ1-1
TGTGCTAGTGGTCCGGCCGGGACAGTGAACACTGAAGCTTTCTTT
CASGPAGTVNTEAFF
>-|TRBV19|few|TRBJ2-3
TGTGCCAGTAGTATAGGGGGACTCTCGGGCACAGATACGCAGTATTTT
CASSIGGLSGTDTQYF
>-|TRBV7-6|-|TRBJ2-3
TGTGCCAGCAGCTCGAGCACAGATACGCAGTATTTT
CASSSSTDTQYF
>-|TRBV27|-|TRBJ1-2
TGTGCCAGCAGTTTATCGATCGGGGGGGGCTACACCTTC
CASSLSIGGGYTF
>TRBD1|TRBV6-6|-|TRBJ1-2
TGTGCCAGCAGACCTCACGACAGGGGGGGGTATGGCTACACCTTC
CASRPHDRGGYGYTF
>TRBD1|TRBV15|-|TRBJ1-4
TGTGCCACCAGCAGTGCCGGGACAGGGGGGGAAAAACTGTTTTTT
CATSSAGTGGEKLFF
>TRBD1|TRBV10-3|-|TRBJ1-3
TGTGCCATCACCTCAGGGGGCCAAATCTCTGGAAGCACCATATATTTT
CAITSGGQISGSTIYF
>TRBD1|TRBV9|-|TRBJ1-2
TGTGCCAGCAGCGACCAGGGGGGCAGTCTTTATGGCTACACCTTC
CASSDQGGSLYGYTF
>-|TRBV4-1|-|TRBJ1-6
TGCGCCAGCAGGAAGGGGGAAGGGGATAATTCACCCCTCCACTTT
CASRKGEGDNSPLHF
>-|TRBV2|-|TRBJ2-5
TGTGCCAGCAGTGAAGGCCAGGGAAAAGAGACCCAGTACTTC
CASSEGQGKETQYF
>TRBD1|TRBV7-2|few|TRBJ2-1
TGTGCCAGCAGCTTAGACAACAGGGGTGAGCAGTTCTTC
CASSLDNRGEQFF
>TRBD1|TRBV15|-|TRBJ2-4
TGTGCCACCAGCAAACTACAGGGGGCGGGATCCAAAAACATTCAGTACTTC
CATSKLQGAGSKNIQYF
>TRBD1|TRBV19|-|TRBJ1-1
TGTGCCAGTAGATATGGGAGGACAGGGGGCACTGAAGCTTTCTTT
CASRYGRTGGTEAFF
>-|TRBV7-9|once|TRBJ1-2
TGTGCCAGCAGCTTTGCGGGGGGCTATGGCTACACCTTC
CASSFAGGYGYTF
>TRBD1|TRBV6-1|-|TRBJ1-5
TGTGCCAGCACCGAGACAGGGGGCCATCAGCCCCAGCATTTT
CASTETGGHQPQHF
>-|TRBV29-1|few|TRBJ2-3
TGCAGCGTTGCACTCTCTGGCACAGATACGCAGTATTTT
CSVALSGTDTQYF
>TRBD1|TRBV7-8|-|TRBJ1-3
TGTGCCAGCAGTCCCCGGGACAGGGGGCGCGGAAACACCATATATTTT
CASSPRDRGRGNTIYF